This T cell receptor beta chain was retrieved from a study of blood T cell repertoires in COVID-19. Germline CDR1 reads MGHDK; CDR2 reads SYGVNS. The V gene end was trimmed by 3 bases and the J gene end by 2 bases; junction bases not matched to a gene: 2. CDR3 size: 15 residues. In the study's own analysis: Amplification of reference gene primers was used by the study to estimate nucleated cell counts. TCRdb's table, derived via immunoSEQ multiplex PCR, lists solely in-frame clones and lacks some. The V and J calls and the clone size are those of that table, but D and trimming were determined from the DNA. The sample includes fewer than 110,000 clones, 84% of them seen just once.

The TCR was taken from a human donor in a cohort sampled during active COVID-19. The sequencing input was peripheral blood. The V gene is TRBV25-1, the J gene TRBJ1-3, with TRBD1 matching 9 bases. In nucleotides, the CDR3 is TGTGCCAGCAGTGACAGGACAGGGGCTGGAAACACCATATATTTT. Amino acid sequence: CASSDRTGAGNTIYF. The full variable domain, completed using reference TRBV25-1 and TRBJ1-3, is EADIYQTPRYLVIGTGKKITLECSQTMGHDKMYWYQQDPGMELHLIHYSYGVNSTEKGDLSSESTVSRIRTEHFPLTLESARPSHTSQYLCASSDRTGAGNTIYFGEGSWLTVV.